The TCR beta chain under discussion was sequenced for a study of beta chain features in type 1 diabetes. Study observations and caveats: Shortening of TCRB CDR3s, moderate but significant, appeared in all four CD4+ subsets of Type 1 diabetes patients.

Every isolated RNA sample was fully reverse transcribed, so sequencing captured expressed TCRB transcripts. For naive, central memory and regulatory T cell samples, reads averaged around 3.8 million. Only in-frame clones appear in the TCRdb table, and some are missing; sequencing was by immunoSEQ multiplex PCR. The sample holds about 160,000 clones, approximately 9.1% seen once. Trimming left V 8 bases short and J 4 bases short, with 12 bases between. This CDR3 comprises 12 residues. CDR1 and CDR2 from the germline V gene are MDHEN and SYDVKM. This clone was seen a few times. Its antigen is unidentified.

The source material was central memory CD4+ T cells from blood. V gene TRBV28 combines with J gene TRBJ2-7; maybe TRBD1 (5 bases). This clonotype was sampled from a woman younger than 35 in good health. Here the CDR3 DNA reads TGTGCCAGCCCGCCGACAGAATACGAGCAGTACTTC. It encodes CASPPTEYEQYF.